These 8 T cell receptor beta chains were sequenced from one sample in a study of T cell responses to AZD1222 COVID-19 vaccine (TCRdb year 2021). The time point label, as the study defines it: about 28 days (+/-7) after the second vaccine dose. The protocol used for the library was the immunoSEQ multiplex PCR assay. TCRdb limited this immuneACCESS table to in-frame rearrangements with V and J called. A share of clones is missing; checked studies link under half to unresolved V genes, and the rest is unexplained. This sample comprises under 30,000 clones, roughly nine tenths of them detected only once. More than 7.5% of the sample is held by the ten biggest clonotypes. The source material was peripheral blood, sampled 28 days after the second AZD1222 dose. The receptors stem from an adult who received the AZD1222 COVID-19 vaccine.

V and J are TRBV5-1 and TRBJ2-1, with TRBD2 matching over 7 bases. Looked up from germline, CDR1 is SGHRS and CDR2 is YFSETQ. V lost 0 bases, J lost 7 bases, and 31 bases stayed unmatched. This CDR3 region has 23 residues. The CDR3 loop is CASSLAGKWSVGSSGIDANEQFF. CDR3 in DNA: TGCGCCAGCAGCTTGGCTGGTAAGTGGTCAGTAGGCTCTAGCGGCATTGATGCGAATGAGCAGTTCTTC.

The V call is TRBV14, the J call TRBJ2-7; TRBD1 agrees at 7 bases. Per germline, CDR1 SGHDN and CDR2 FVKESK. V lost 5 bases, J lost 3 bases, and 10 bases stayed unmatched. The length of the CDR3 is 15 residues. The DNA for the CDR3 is TGTGCCAGCAGCTACCGATCGGGACAGCTCTACGAGCAGTACTTC. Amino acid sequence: CASSYRSGQLYEQYF.

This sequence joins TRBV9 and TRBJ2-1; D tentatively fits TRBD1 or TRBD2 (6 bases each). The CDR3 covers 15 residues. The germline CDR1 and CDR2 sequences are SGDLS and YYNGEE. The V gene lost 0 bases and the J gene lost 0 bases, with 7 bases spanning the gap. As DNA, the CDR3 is TGTGCCAGCAGCGTAGAGGGGGGCTCCTACAATGAGCAGTTCTTC. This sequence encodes CASSVEGGSYNEQFF.

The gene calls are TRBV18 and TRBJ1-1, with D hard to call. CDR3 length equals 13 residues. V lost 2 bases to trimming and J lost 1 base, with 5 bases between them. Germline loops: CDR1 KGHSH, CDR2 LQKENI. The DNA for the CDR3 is TGTGCCAGCTCACCAGGGGAGAACACTGAAGCTTTCTTT. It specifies CASSPGENTEAFF.

The CDR3 loop reads CASSIIQGATYEQYF. Here the CDR3 DNA reads TGTGCCAGTAGTATAATTCAGGGGGCGACCTACGAGCAGTACTTC. The chain is built from TRBV19 and TRBJ2-7; 8 bases are a match to TRBD1. CDR1 is LNHDA, CDR2 SQIVND, per germline (reference sequence). This CDR3 is 15 amino acids long. V gave up 2 bases and J gave up 2 bases; unmatched junction bases: 5.

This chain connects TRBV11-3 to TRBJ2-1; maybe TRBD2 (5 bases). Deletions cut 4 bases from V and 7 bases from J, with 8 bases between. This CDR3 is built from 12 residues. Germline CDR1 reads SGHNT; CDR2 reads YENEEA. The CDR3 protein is CASSWTGNEQFF. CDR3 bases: TGTGCCAGCAGCTGGACTGGAAATGAGCAGTTCTTC.

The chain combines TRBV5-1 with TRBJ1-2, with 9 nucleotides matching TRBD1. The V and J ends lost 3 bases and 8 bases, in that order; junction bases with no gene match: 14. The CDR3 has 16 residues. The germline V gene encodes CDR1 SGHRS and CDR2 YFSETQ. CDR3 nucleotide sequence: TGCGCCAGCAGCTCGCGGACAGGGGAAAGTCAGAACGGCTACACCTTC. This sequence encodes CASSSRTGESQNGYTF.

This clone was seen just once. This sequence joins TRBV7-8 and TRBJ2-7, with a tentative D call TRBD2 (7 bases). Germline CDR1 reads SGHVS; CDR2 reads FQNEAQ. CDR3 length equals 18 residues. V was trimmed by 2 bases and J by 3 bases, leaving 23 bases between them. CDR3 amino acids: CASSLQGGGINRGYEQYF. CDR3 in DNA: TGTGCCAGCAGCTTACAGGGAGGGGGAATTAATCGGGGCTACGAGCAGTACTTC.